This record covers a single T cell receptor (beta chain). Antigen: not known. The entry originates in a study of blood T cells in healthy people across ages. The study's findings and limits: Age showed a roughly linear inverse relationship with TCR beta diversity per million T cells.

Primers used in a second PCR of about 7 to 11 cycles were a sample-barcoded 5' primer and a J-beta primer mix. TCRdb independently ran MiXCR on the 5' RACE reads; one entry per CDR3 protein. The repertoire includes roughly 700,000 distinct CDR3 sequences, roughly 25% of them detected once, and 9.4% sits in the top ten. V was trimmed by 5 bases and J by 0 bases, leaving 13 bases between them. CDR3 length: 15 amino acids. Germline V gene data show CDR1 as SGHTA and CDR2 as FQGNSA. Peripheral blood was drawn, about 10 milliliters per donor. Another study also made use of these data, one on T cells of mothers and their children. From that second work: Thymic selection shapes TCR recombination output in related pairs, and it does so similarly in unrelated pairs.

This receptor was identified in a boy younger than 18 in good health. This chain joins TRBV7-2 and TRBJ1-1; D not certain. Source material: blood. The DNA of the CDR3 is TGTGCCAGCAGCCCTGGACCTCAACTGAACACTGAAGCTTTCTTT. Its protein is CASSPGPQLNTEAFF.